This TCR beta chain derives from a study of T cell responses to AZD1222 COVID-19 vaccine. Overall study: Pooling was applied to second doses at about 4 or about 12 weeks.

General study findings and limits: Only after the peak T cell response were repertoires sampled.

The table came from immunoSEQ multiplex PCR; TCRdb's copy has only in-frame clones and leaves some out. The sample lists approximately 150,000 clones, over 85% occurring once. Trimming cost V 3 bases and J 3 bases, with 9 bases left between them. Germline V lookup: CDR1 KGHSH, CDR2 LQKENI. This CDR3 has 13 amino acids. This clone was counted a few times. What it binds is not known. This specimen was peripheral blood, taken on day 0 of AZD1222 vaccination. This sequence was found in an adult in good health. The chain employs TRBV18 and TRBJ2-7; D might be TRBD1 or TRBD2, each matching 5 bases. As DNA, the CDR3 is TGTGCCAGCTCACCGGGACCCAGCTACGAGCAGTACTTC. Translation: CASSPGPSYEQYF.